A selection of T cell receptor beta chains follows, all from one sample in a study of cytotoxic CD8 clonotypes in ibrutinib-treated CLL. TCRdb's copy holds only in-frame clones and misses some; the assay was immunoSEQ multiplex PCR. Counted here are some 85,000 clones, approximately 80% occurring once; the ten biggest clones make up roughly 24%. The sample here was PBMCs, taken after 24 months of ibrutinib treatment. The source is a human donor with chronic lymphocytic leukemia. Both conserved end residues are part of each CDR3. Fields, in order: J gene, D gene, V gene, clone size, CDR3 DNA, CDR3 protein. The D gene is left open where the match is weak. Size tells how often a clone was seen (once, few, many) or the class of an expanded clone, and some rows leave it out.

J: TRBJ1-1; D: -; V: TRBV15; size: -; DNA: TGTGCCACCAGCAGAGGGGGGGGCCCATTCATGAACACTGAAGCTTTCTTT; CDR3: CATSRGGGPFMNTEAFF
J: TRBJ1-1; D: TRBD1; V: TRBV9; size: -; DNA: TGTGCCAGCAGCGGGGACAGCATGAACACTGAAGCTTTCTTT; CDR3: CASSGDSMNTEAFF
J: TRBJ1-2; D: -; V: TRBV21-1; size: -; DNA: TGTGCCAGCATTTCGAGGACAACTGATGGCTACACCTTC; CDR3: CASISRTTDGYTF
J: TRBJ1-2; D: -; V: TRBV11-2; size: -; DNA: TGTGCCAGCAGCTTAGGGATAGGAGACACTCGCGGCTACACCTTC; CDR3: CASSLGIGDTRGYTF
J: TRBJ2-7; D: -; V: TRBV9; size: few; DNA: TGTGCCAGCAGCGTGATAATGGGGGACGAGCAGTACTTC; CDR3: CASSVIMGDEQYF
J: TRBJ1-1; D: -; V: TRBV6-6; size: -; DNA: TGTGCCAGCAGTACCCGGGACACCTACACTGAAGCTTTCTTT; CDR3: CASSTRDTYTEAFF
J: TRBJ2-3; D: -; V: TRBV10-3; size: once; DNA: TGTGCCAGCAGTGAAGTCCGGGCCCTTCTAACCGATACGCAGTATTTT; CDR3: CASSEVRALLTDTQYF
J: TRBJ1-2; D: -; V: TRBV2; size: many; DNA: TGTGCCAGGATAAGTCAGGGAAGTTATGGCTACACCTTC; CDR3: CARISQGSYGYTF
J: TRBJ2-6; D: -; V: TRBV7-8; size: -; DNA: TGTGCCAGTACTCGGACTTACGGCTCTGGGGCCAACGTCCTGACTTTC; CDR3: CASTRTYGSGANVLTF
J: TRBJ2-1; D: TRBD2; V: TRBV2; size: -; DNA: TGTGCCAGCAGTGTAGCGGGAGGCTCCTACAATGAGCAGTTCTTC; CDR3: CASSVAGGSYNEQFF
J: TRBJ2-7; D: -; V: TRBV7-6; size: -; DNA: TGTGCCAGCAGCTTCGACGGTACCTACGAGCAGTACTTC; CDR3: CASSFDGTYEQYF
J: TRBJ2-5; D: TRBD1; V: TRBV19; size: -; DNA: TGTGCCAGTAGTTCAGGACAGGGACAAGAGACCCAGTACTTC; CDR3: CASSSGQGQETQYF
J: TRBJ1-2; D: -; V: TRBV19; size: -; DNA: TGTGCCAGTAGTATCGCAGGGTTTACCGTCTATGGCTACACCTTC; CDR3: CASSIAGFTVYGYTF
J: TRBJ2-7; D: TRBD1; V: TRBV27; size: few; DNA: TGTGCCAGCAGCCAGGACAGGGGGCGACGGGAGCAGTACTTC; CDR3: CASSQDRGRREQYF
J: TRBJ1-5; D: -; V: TRBV21-1; size: -; DNA: TGTGCCAGCAGCAGGTCAGCATATAGCAATCAGCCCCAGCATTTT; CDR3: CASSRSAYSNQPQHF
J: TRBJ2-2; D: -; V: TRBV28; size: -; DNA: TGTGCCAGCAGTTTACTCCTTAACACCGGGGAGCTGTTTTTT; CDR3: CASSLLLNTGELFF
J: TRBJ2-5; D: -; V: TRBV5-6; size: -; DNA: TGTGCCAGCAGCTTGCAGGGGCAAGAGACCCAGTACTTC; CDR3: CASSLQGQETQYF
J: TRBJ2-4; D: -; V: TRBV7-6; size: -; DNA: TGTGCCAGCAGCCAAACAGGGAGGGATTGGTACTTC; CDR3: CASSQTGRDWYF
J: TRBJ2-3; D: TRBD2; V: TRBV30; size: -; DNA: TGTGCCTGGAGTCTAGTAGCGGGAGATGCAGATACGCAGTATTTT; CDR3: CAWSLVAGDADTQYF
J: TRBJ2-7; D: TRBD1; V: TRBV5-6; size: -; DNA: TGTGCCAGCACCAGGACAGGACGGAACGAGCAGTACTTC; CDR3: CASTRTGRNEQYF
J: TRBJ1-2; D: TRBD1; V: TRBV5-1; size: few; DNA: TGCGCCAGCAGCTTTGACGGACAGGACTATGGCTACACCTTC; CDR3: CASSFDGQDYGYTF
J: TRBJ2-3; D: TRBD2; V: TRBV27; size: -; DNA: TGTGCCAGCAGTTTAGGGGCTAGCGGGGTCACAGATACGCAGTATTTT; CDR3: CASSLGASGVTDTQYF
J: TRBJ1-1; D: -; V: TRBV7-9; size: -; DNA: TGTGCCAGCAGCTTATCACAGGGCACTGAAGCTTTCTTT; CDR3: CASSLSQGTEAFF
J: TRBJ2-1; D: TRBD2; V: TRBV9; size: -; DNA: TGTGCCAGCAGCGTTGGGAGCGGGAGGGCCAGTGAGCAGTTCTTC; CDR3: CASSVGSGRASEQFF
J: TRBJ2-3; D: -; V: TRBV15; size: -; DNA: TGTGCCACCAGCAGGGACTATTTAGATACGCAGTATTTT; CDR3: CATSRDYLDTQYF
J: TRBJ1-5; D: -; V: TRBV18; size: -; DNA: TGTGCCAGCTCACCAGGGGGCTCCAATCAGCCCCAGCATTTT; CDR3: CASSPGGSNQPQHF
J: TRBJ2-3; D: TRBD2; V: TRBV11-2; size: -; DNA: TGTGCCAGCAGCTTATGGGTGCTAGCGGGGGGCACAGATACGCAGTATTTT; CDR3: CASSLWVLAGGTDTQYF
J: TRBJ1-1; D: TRBD1; V: TRBV27; size: -; DNA: TGTGCCAGCAGGGACAGGGGAAACACTGAAGCTTTCTTT; CDR3: CASRDRGNTEAFF
J: TRBJ1-1; D: -; V: TRBV29-1; size: -; DNA: TGCAGCGTTGACGGGTCGCAAGGGGCTTTCTTT; CDR3: CSVDGSQGAFF
J: TRBJ1-4; D: -; V: TRBV5-1; size: -; DNA: TGCGCCAGCAGCTTGGAGGAGGGGAGAAGAGAAAAACTGTTTTTT; CDR3: CASSLEEGRREKLFF
J: TRBJ2-3; D: -; V: TRBV13; size: -; DNA: TGTGCCAGCAGCGGGTGGGTCTACCTGGACGGAGATACGCAGTATTTT; CDR3: CASSGWVYLDGDTQYF
J: TRBJ2-3; D: TRBD2; V: TRBV7-7; size: -; DNA: TGTGCTAGCAGCCCCGGAGTAGCGGGGCGGGGGGCAGATACGCAGTATTTT; CDR3: CASSPGVAGRGADTQYF
J: TRBJ2-3; D: -; V: TRBV7-9; size: -; DNA: TGTGCCAGCAAGATTTTGGGGTCGAGCACAGATACGCAGTATTTT; CDR3: CASKILGSSTDTQYF
J: TRBJ2-2; D: -; V: TRBV7-9; size: few; DNA: TGTGCCAGCAGCTTAGTTCTGAACACCGGGGAGCTGTTTTTT; CDR3: CASSLVLNTGELFF